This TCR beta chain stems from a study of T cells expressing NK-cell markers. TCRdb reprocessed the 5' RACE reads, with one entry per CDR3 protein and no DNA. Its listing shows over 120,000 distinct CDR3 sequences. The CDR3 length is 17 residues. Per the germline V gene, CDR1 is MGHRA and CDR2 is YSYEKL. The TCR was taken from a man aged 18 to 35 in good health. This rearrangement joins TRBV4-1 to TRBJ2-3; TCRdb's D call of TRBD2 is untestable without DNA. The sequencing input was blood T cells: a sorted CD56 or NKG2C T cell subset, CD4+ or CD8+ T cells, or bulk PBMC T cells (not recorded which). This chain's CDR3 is CASSQDSGAGDADTQYF.